These 17 T cell receptor beta chains were all obtained from the same sample, sequenced in a study of cytomegalovirus exposure and HLA in healthy donors (dated by TCRdb to the late 2010s). The library was generated by the immunoSEQ multiplex PCR assay. The multiplex PCR relied on a mix of 60 forward primers for TCR Vbeta segments and 13 reverse primers for TCR Jbeta segments. Entries here come from immuneACCESS through TCRdb and include only in-frame sequences with V and J called. Some clones fail to appear in such tables; in the studies checked, an unresolved V gene covers under half of the shortfall, and the cause of the remainder is unknown. This sample gives 90,000 to 110,000 clones in total; 65% to 90% of them show up just once. Of the sample, more than 2% falls within the top ten clones. Sequenced: PBMCs. Source of these receptors: a woman in her thirties in good health and CMV-seronegative.

Remarks on this clone: The junction departs from the called germline gene at one end, perhaps through a read error. The chain employs TRBV7-9 and TRBJ2-1; TRBD2 agrees at 10 bases. CDR3 length equals 16 residues. Germline-derived CDR1 and CDR2 are SEHNR and FQNEAQ (reference sequence). The CDR3 sequence is CSSSLELAGPYNEQFF. In DNA, the CDR3 is TGTTCCAGCAGCTTAGAACTAGCGGGACCCTACAATGAGCAGTTCTTC.

CDR3 residues: CASSLGGLEGYYGYTF. DNA of the CDR3: TGCGCCAGCAGCTTAGGGGGTCTAGAAGGATACTATGGCTACACCTTC. The rearrangement joins TRBV5-1 to TRBJ1-2; weak D call: TRBD1 (6 bases). Germline CDR1 and CDR2: SGHRS and YFSETQ. The CDR3 extends over 16 amino acids. V was pared by 2 bases and J by 3 bases, with 17 bases between.

V usage is TRBV21-1 and J usage is TRBJ2-7; the table's D call, TRBD1, was not checked against the DNA. TRBV21-1 is marked as a pseudogene. This CDR3 contains 12 residues. The CDR3 sequence is CASIQDSYEQYF. For the CDR3, the DNA is TGTGCCAGCATACAGGACAGCTACGAGCAGTACTTC.

This clone was seen only once. Different DNA sequences within this sample yield the same CDR3. The chain carries TRBV9 and TRBJ1-5, with 10 bases identical to TRBD1. This CDR3 has 15 amino acids. V lost 4 bases to trimming and J lost 7 bases; unmatched junction nucleotides: 8. Looked up from germline, CDR1 is SGDLS and CDR2 is YYNGEE. The CDR3 DNA reads TGTGCCAGCAGCCTGGCGGGGACAGGGGACCAGCCCCAGCATTTT. It encodes CASSLAGTGDQPQHF.

This clone showed up just once. CDR3 amino acids: CASSLGQGRGNSYEQYF. The CDR3 nucleotides read TGTGCCAGCAGCCTGGGACAGGGCAGGGGGAACTCCTACGAGCAGTACTTC. The V gene is TRBV7-9, the J gene TRBJ2-7; 9 positions agree with TRBD1. The V gene's germline CDR1 is SEHNR and CDR2 FQNEAQ (reference sequence). V was pared by 5 bases and J by 0 bases, with 11 bases of the junction left unmatched. The CDR3 covers 17 residues. Based on the CDR3 plus reference TRBV7-9 and TRBJ2-7, the full variable domain is DTGVSQNPRHKITKRGQNVTFRCDPISEHNRLYWYRQTLGQGPEFLTYFQNEAQLEKSRLLSDRFSAERPKGSFSTLEIQRTEQGDSAMYLCASSLGQGRGNSYEQYFGPGTRLTVT.

The chain uses TRBV7-3 and TRBJ2-1, with TRBD2 matching 7 bases. CDR1 and CDR2 from the germline V gene are SGHTA and FQGTGA. The junction had 9 bases not matched to a gene; V was cut back by 2 bases and J by 8 bases. This CDR3 contains 15 residues. The CDR3 protein is CASSLLPAGVDEQFF. The CDR3 DNA sequence: TGTGCCAGCAGCTTATTACCTGCGGGAGTTGATGAGCAGTTCTTC.

The chain uses TRBV2 and TRBJ2-2, with TRBD2 matching over 13 bases. This CDR3 contains 15 residues. CDR1 SNHLY and CDR2 FYNNEI come from the germline V gene. Losses at the gene ends were 3 bases for V and 7 bases for J; bases not matched to a gene: 2. The CDR3, as DNA: TGTGCCAGCAGTGAGGGACTAGCGGGAATCGGGGAGCTGTTTTTT. Protein sequence: CASSEGLAGIGELFF.

The chain carries TRBV19 and TRBJ2-1; 7 positions agree with TRBD1. CDR1 LNHDA and CDR2 SQIVND come from the germline V gene (reference sequence). Trimming cost V 0 bases and J 8 bases; bases outside gene matches: 1. The CDR3 extends over 13 amino acids. For the CDR3, the DNA is TGTGCCAGTAGTATAGAGACAGGGTATGAGCAGTTCTTC. Protein product: CASSIETGYEQFF.

The chain has TRBV6-5 and TRBJ1-2; 11 positions agree with TRBD1. Trimming took 9 bases from V and 4 from J; bases not matched to a gene: 7. This CDR3 has 14 residues. CDR1 MNHEY and CDR2 SVGAGI come from the germline V gene. The CDR3 DNA reads TGTGCCAGTACACCGGGACAGGGGGTCTATGGCTACACCTTC. This gives the protein CASTPGQGVYGYTF.

This chain connects TRBV5-1 to TRBJ1-3; TRBD1 might be the D (5 bases). The germline gives CDR1 SGHRS, CDR2 YFSETQ. The V end lost 3 bases, the J end lost 5 bases, and 15 bases lay between the germline ends. This CDR3 has 15 residues. DNA for the CDR3: TGCGCCAGCAGCTCAGGGCTGCGGAAGAGAAACACCATATATTTT. This translates into CASSSGLRKRNTIYF.

This clone is a singleton in its sample. The chain joins TRBV28 to TRBJ1-2, with 8 bases lining up with TRBD1. CDR1 MDHEN and CDR2 SYDVKM come from the germline V gene. V shed 6 bases, J shed 8 bases, and the junction held 8 bases outside the gene matches. The CDR3 has 13 residues. The CDR3, as DNA: TGTGCCAGCAGACTTACAGGGGGAGAAGGCTACACCTTC. Its protein product is CASRLTGGEGYTF.

The sample holds a few counts of this clone. This chain joins TRBV18 and TRBJ1-1; D is uncertain. CDR1 and CDR2 (germline): KGHSH, LQKENI. V was cut by 3 bases and J by 4 bases, with 30 bases left in between. The CDR3 runs 20 residues. CDR3 nucleotides: TGTGCCAGCTCACCGAAAAAGTTATTTCCGGCGGAACTCATTATCACTGAAGCTTTCTTT. It encodes CASSPKKLFPAELIITEAFF.

The chain carries TRBV7-9 and TRBJ2-1; D call uncertain. Trimming removed 10 bases from V and 4 bases from J, with 17 bases in between. This CDR3 is built from 14 residues. Germline loops: CDR1 SEHNR, CDR2 FQNEAQ (reference sequence). The CDR3 DNA is TGTGCCACAATTCTACCCCAATTTTACAATGAGCAGTTCTTC. Encoded protein: CATILPQFYNEQFF.

The chain carries TRBV11-2 and TRBJ2-5; D call uncertain. The CDR3 is made up of 13 amino acids. Per the germline V gene, CDR1 is SGHAT and CDR2 is FQNNGV. Trimming cost V 3 bases and J 5 bases, with 10 bases left between them. The CDR3 region has the DNA TGTGCCAGCAGCTTTGCCCAGAGGGAGACCCAGTACTTC. Translated, it gives CASSFAQRETQYF.

The chain joins TRBV6-5 to TRBJ2-7, with D possibly being TRBD1 (7 bases). The CDR3 runs 11 residues. Between the trimmed V and J ends, which lost 7 bases and 6 bases, there was a span of 10 bases. The V gene's germline CDR1 is MNHEY and CDR2 SVGAGI. CDR3: CASTQGGEQYF. The CDR3 DNA sequence: TGTGCCAGCACGCAGGGGGGCGAGCAGTACTTC.

The V and J genes are TRBV6-1 and TRBJ1-3, with 7 bases fitting TRBD1. The CDR3 is made up of 15 amino acids. Germline values: CDR1 MNHNS, CDR2 SASEGT. Trimming removed 8 bases from V and 5 bases from J; junction bases left unmatched: 12. The CDR3 protein is CASQGVGAGRNTIYF. The CDR3 bases are TGTGCCAGCCAGGGGGTGGGGGCAGGCAGAAACACCATATATTTT.

This clone has a handful of counts. The chain recombines TRBV21-1 with TRBJ2-4; the listed D gene, TRBD2, was not tested against the DNA. TRBV21-1 constitutes a pseudogene. The CDR3 totals 17 residues. CDR3 loop: CASREGLAKGAKNIQYF. CDR3 sequence (DNA): TGTGCCAGCCGAGAAGGACTAGCCAAGGGGGCCAAAAACATTCAGTACTTC.